This is a list of T cell receptor beta chains from one sample in a study of T-cell memory formation after mild COVID-19. TCRdb processed the 5' RACE reads anew with MiXCR; each CDR3 protein has one entry. The repertoire holds some 320,000 distinct CDR3 sequences, with approximately 15% as singletons. Sequencing used PBMCs or a T cell subset sorted from them (not recorded which). Source of these receptors: a man younger than 30 who had mild COVID-19 (a few samples of this study predate the infection). Cell type and time point are not known. Both conserved end residues are part of each CDR3. The order of the fields is J gene, clone size, D gene, V gene, CDR3 protein, CDR3 DNA. The D gene is left open where the match is weak. Rows give clone size only sometimes, using once, few, many, or a class for an expanded clone.

>TRBJ1-1|.|.|TRBV5-1
CASREQGGTQGEAFF
TGCGCCAGCAGAGAACAGGGTGGGACTCAGGGTGAAGCTTTCTTT
>TRBJ2-5|many|.|TRBV7-2
CASSLSRTRPSTQYF
TGTGCCAGCAGCTTGAGCCGGACCCGGCCATCGACCCAGTACTTC
>TRBJ1-1|.|TRBD1|TRBV7-7
CASSPPGTGIGEAFF
TGTGCTAGCAGCCCCCCGGGGACAGGGATTGGTGAAGCTTTCTTT
>TRBJ1-2|many|.|TRBV7-9
CASSLTDNYGYTF
TGTGCCAGCAGCCTTACGGATAACTATGGCTACACCTTC
>TRBJ2-7|few|.|TRBV7-2
CASSLMSFSSYEQYF
TGTGCCAGCAGCTTAATGAGCTTCTCTAGCTACGAGCAGTACTTC
>TRBJ2-3|.|.|TRBV4-2
CASSQDSGLTAADTQYF
TGTGCCAGCAGCCAAGATTCCGGGCTAACAGCAGCGGATACGCAGTATTTT
>TRBJ1-2|few|.|TRBV28
CASSFWGNGYTF
TGTGCCAGCAGTTTCTGGGGGAATGGCTACACCTTC
>TRBJ1-2|few|.|TRBV6-2/TRBV6-3
CASSYPDSWYGYTF
TGTGCCAGCAGTTACCCCGACAGCTGGTATGGCTACACCTTC
>TRBJ2-5|.|.|TRBV2
CARAGASETQYF
TGTGCCAGAGCAGGCGCAAGTGAGACCCAGTACTTC
>TRBJ1-6|.|.|TRBV10-3
CAISGSGNSPLHF
TGTGCCATCAGTGGTAGTGGTAATTCACCCCTCCACTTT
>TRBJ2-3|.|TRBD2|TRBV24-1
CATSDQTSGGFTDTQYF
TGTGCCACCAGTGACCAGACTAGCGGGGGGTTCACAGATACGCAGTATTTT
>TRBJ2-1|.|TRBD1|TRBV2
CARDPGQGYNEQFF
TGTGCCAGAGACCCGGGACAGGGGTACAATGAGCAGTTCTTC
>TRBJ1-1|few|.|TRBV4-3
CASSQVPRAEAFF
TGCGCCAGCAGCCAAGTACCCCGCGCTGAAGCTTTCTTT
>TRBJ1-4|.|TRBD1|TRBV5-1
CASSITGGILFF
TGCGCCAGCAGCATAACAGGGGGGATACTGTTTTTT
>TRBJ2-7|few|.|TRBV9
CASSRMVGYEQYF
TGTGCCAGCAGCAGAATGGTCGGGTACGAGCAGTACTTC
>TRBJ1-1|few|TRBD1|TRBV27
CASTGQGEDLAFF
TGTGCCAGCACCGGACAGGGGGAGGACTTAGCTTTCTTT
>TRBJ1-1|.|.|TRBV4-1
CASSQDLGEAFF
TGCGCCAGCAGCCAAGATCTGGGGGAAGCTTTCTTT
>TRBJ2-3|many|.|TRBV5-1
CASRGGTVSTDTQYF
TGCGCCAGCAGGGGCGGGACAGTTAGCACAGATACGCAGTATTTT
>TRBJ1-1|.|.|TRBV18
CASSPIGNTEAFF
TGTGCCAGCTCACCAATCGGGAACACTGAAGCTTTCTTT
>TRBJ2-5|.|TRBD2|TRBV6-1
CASSNTGTSSETQYF
TGTGCCAGCAGCAACACCGGGACTAGTTCGGAGACCCAGTACTTC
>TRBJ2-2|few|.|TRBV5-1
CASSLVLSNTGELFF
TGCGCCAGCAGCTTGGTACTGTCGAACACCGGGGAGCTGTTTTTT
>TRBJ2-1|few|.|TRBV28
CASSLVVREQFF
TGTGCCAGCAGTTTAGTCGTGCGGGAGCAGTTCTTC
>TRBJ2-1|.|.|TRBV18
CASSAVQENEQFF
TGTGCCAGCTCAGCGGTACAGGAGAATGAGCAGTTCTTC
>TRBJ2-1|many|.|TRBV9
CASSVEDSYNEQFF
TGTGCCAGCAGCGTAGAGGACTCCTACAATGAGCAGTTCTTC
>TRBJ1-4|many|.|TRBV11-2
CASSGRVATNEKLFF
TGTGCCAGCTCCGGACGGGTAGCAACTAATGAAAAACTGTTTTTT
>TRBJ2-7|few|.|TRBV12-3/TRBV12-4
CASSSPPAEQYF
TGTGCCAGCAGTTCCCCCCCCGCCGAGCAGTACTTC
>TRBJ2-3|many|.|TRBV5-6
CASSWDVADTQYF
TGTGCCAGCAGCTGGGACGTGGCAGATACGCAGTATTTT
>TRBJ1-1|.|TRBD1|TRBV4-3
CASSQGQGAKAFF
TGCGCCAGCAGCCAAGGACAGGGGGCAAAAGCTTTCTTT
>TRBJ1-1|many|.|TRBV15
CATSRDLGWDTEAFF
TGTGCCACCAGCAGAGACCTGGGGTGGGACACTGAAGCTTTCTTT
>TRBJ2-1|many|TRBD2|TRBV4-2
CASSQLAGGRNEQFF
TGTGCCAGCAGCCAGCTAGCGGGGGGGCGCAATGAGCAGTTCTTC
>TRBJ2-3|.|.|TRBV20-1
CSARWEADTQYF
TGCAGTGCTAGGTGGGAGGCAGATACGCAGTATTTT
>TRBJ2-2|many|.|TRBV4-2
CASSQGIDARELFF
TGTGCCAGCAGCCAAGGAATAGATGCCCGGGAGCTGTTTTTT
>TRBJ1-1|many|.|TRBV9
CASSVFGSLNTEAFF
TGTGCCAGCAGCGTCTTTGGCAGCCTGAACACTGAAGCTTTCTTT
>TRBJ2-1|few|.|TRBV6-5
CASSYSRARGAYNEQFF
TGTGCCAGCAGTTACTCGAGGGCCAGAGGGGCCTACAATGAGCAGTTCTTC
>TRBJ2-3|.|TRBD2|TRBV5-1
CASSPGGAQVTDTQYF
TGCGCCAGCAGCCCCGGGGGGGCTCAGGTCACAGATACGCAGTATTTT
>TRBJ1-1|.|.|TRBV12-3/TRBV12-4
CASSFGSSTEAFF
TGTGCCAGCAGTTTCGGTTCGAGCACTGAAGCTTTCTTT
>TRBJ2-2|.|.|TRBV5-1
CASSLGQVVGELFF
TGCGCCAGCAGCTTGGGGCAGGTGGTCGGGGAGCTGTTTTTT
>TRBJ2-5|.|.|TRBV7-2
CASSFWGTQYF
TGTGCCAGCAGCTTCTGGGGGACCCAGTACTTC
>TRBJ2-2|.|TRBD2|TRBV20-1
CSASRLARGTGELFF
TGCAGTGCTAGTCGACTAGCTCGAGGCACCGGGGAGCTGTTTTTT
>TRBJ2-1|many|TRBD1|TRBV7-9
CASSHRGAYNEQFF
TGTGCCAGCAGCCACAGGGGTGCCTACAATGAGCAGTTCTTC
>TRBJ2-2|.|.|TRBV20-1
CSARDRGREWSGELFF
TGCAGTGCTAGAGATCGGGGCAGGGAGTGGTCCGGGGAGCTGTTTTTT
>TRBJ1-5|few|TRBD1|TRBV15
CATSREGRGHEQPQHF
TGTGCCACCAGCAGAGAAGGCAGGGGGCACGAACAGCCCCAGCATTTT
>TRBJ1-6|.|.|TRBV18
CASSPVGSPLHF
TGTGCCAGCTCACCTGTGGGCTCACCCCTCCACTTT
>TRBJ2-7|few|TRBD1|TRBV5-1
CASSTRTGVFYEQYF
TGCGCCAGCAGCACACGGACAGGGGTATTCTACGAGCAGTACTTC
>TRBJ1-2|.|TRBD1|TRBV29-1
CSVEGQGHGYTF
TGCAGCGTTGAGGGACAGGGCCATGGCTACACCTTC
>TRBJ2-7|few|.|TRBV25-1
CASSVTDPYEQYF
TGTGCCAGCAGTGTGACAGACCCCTACGAGCAGTACTTC
>TRBJ2-5|.|.|TRBV10-3
CAISGVGIETQYF
TGTGCCATCAGTGGCGTGGGAATCGAGACCCAGTACTTC
>TRBJ2-3|many|.|TRBV20-1
CSPRDKTDYTQYF
TGCAGTCCCCGGGACAAAACTGACTATACGCAGTATTTT
>TRBJ2-2|many|TRBD1|TRBV19
CASSPGQTNTGELFF
TGTGCCAGTAGTCCGGGACAGACGAACACCGGGGAGCTGTTTTTT
>TRBJ2-1|few|.|TRBV12-3/TRBV12-4
CASSSPTEGGQGEQFF
TGTGCCAGCAGTTCCCCCACTGAGGGGGGGCAAGGTGAGCAGTTCTTC
>TRBJ2-5|few|TRBD1|TRBV6-5
CASTPRTGGTQYF
TGTGCCAGCACCCCGAGGACAGGGGGGACCCAGTACTTC
>TRBJ2-5|.|.|TRBV15
CATSRKKTDQETQYF
TGTGCCACCAGCAGAAAAAAGACAGATCAAGAGACCCAGTACTTC
>TRBJ2-1|few|TRBD2|TRBV7-6
CASSFSSGGARSEQFF
TGTGCCAGCAGCTTCTCTAGCGGGGGGGCCAGGAGTGAGCAGTTCTTC
>TRBJ1-5|.|.|TRBV20-1
CSARDHGASLYQPQHF
TGCAGTGCTAGAGATCATGGGGCGAGTCTCTATCAGCCCCAGCATTTT
>TRBJ2-5|.|.|TRBV27
CASSFGGRPYQETQYF
TGTGCCAGCAGTTTCGGTGGCAGACCGTACCAAGAGACCCAGTACTTC
>TRBJ2-7|.|TRBD1|TRBV10-3
CAIRGTGGFGEQYF
TGTGCCATCAGGGGGACAGGGGGCTTCGGCGAGCAGTACTTC
>TRBJ2-7|medium-sized|TRBD1|TRBV9
CASSVGTGGSYEQYF
TGTGCCAGCAGCGTCGGGACAGGGGGCTCCTACGAGCAGTACTTC
>TRBJ1-5|many|.|TRBV6-6
CASSLYNQPQHF
TGTGCCAGCAGTCTCTACAATCAGCCCCAGCATTTT
>TRBJ1-5|.|.|TRBV5-1
CASSLGGLSNQPQHF
TGCGCCAGCAGCTTAGGGGGGCTCAGCAATCAGCCCCAGCATTTT
>TRBJ2-1|few|.|TRBV30
CAWSVLGNEQFF
TGTGCCTGGAGTGTACTGGGGAATGAGCAGTTCTTC